A single sample gave rise to the 17 T cell receptor beta chains below, sequenced in a study of T-cell memory formation after mild COVID-19. TCRdb passed the 5' RACE reads through MiXCR, listing each CDR3 protein once. The sample records 200,000 to 250,000 distinct CDR3 sequences, approximately 15% being singletons. Sequencing used PBMCs or a T cell subset sorted from them (not recorded which). Receptors were obtained from an adult woman who had mild COVID-19 (a few samples of this study predate the infection). Cell type and time point are not known.

The chain couples TRBV7-2 to TRBJ2-6, with D perhaps TRBD1 (6 bases). Germline assignment: CDR1 SGHTA and CDR2 FQGNSA. The CDR3 has 13 amino acids. Deletions cut 10 bases from V and 2 bases from J, with 9 bases between. The CDR3 sequence: CAKGETGANVLTF. The CDR3 DNA follows: TGTGCCAAGGGGGAAACTGGGGCCAACGTCCTGACTTTC.

This clonotype was picked up a small number of times. The chain joins TRBV11-2 to TRBJ2-1; no reliable D call. From germline, CDR1 is SGHAT and CDR2 FQNNGV. This CDR3 is built from 13 residues. Trimming removed 6 bases from V and 6 bases from J, with 12 bases in between. The CDR3 spells CASRSMRTNEQFF. CDR3 in DNA: TGTGCCAGCAGAAGCATGAGAACCAATGAGCAGTTCTTC.

The genes are TRBV3-1 and TRBJ1-2; tentative D call: TRBD1 (5 bases). This CDR3 is built from 13 residues. The germline V and J ends were trimmed by 1 base and 8 bases, with 11 bases remaining between them. Germline loops: CDR1 LGHDT, CDR2 YNNKEL (reference sequence). CDR3 sequence (DNA): TGTGCCAGCAGCCAAGCATTGGGGGAAGGCTACACCTTC. Its translation is CASSQALGEGYTF.

This clonotype was observed a handful of times. The chain recombines TRBV29-1 with TRBJ1-1; tentative D call: TRBD1 (6 bases). From germline, CDR1 is SQVTM and CDR2 ANQGSEA. Trimming took off 3 bases at V and 8 bases at J, with 10 bases between the two ends. This CDR3 has 11 amino acids. CDR3 region: CSVDRGFEAFF. The CDR3, as DNA: TGCAGCGTTGACAGGGGATTCGAAGCTTTCTTT.

This clonotype was detected ten times or more. J is TRBJ2-1 and V is TRBV6-2 or TRBV6-3, with TRBD2 matching 9 bases. With V trimmed by 4 bases and J by 1 base, 5 bases remained unmatched. The CDR3 is made up of 16 amino acids. Per germline, CDR1 MNHEY and CDR2 SVGEGT. The CDR3 here is CASSSPLAGSYNEQFF. CDR3 coding DNA: TGTGCCAGCAGTTCTCCCCTAGCGGGATCCTACAATGAGCAGTTCTTC.

The gene calls are TRBV20-1 and TRBJ2-3; D call uncertain. Trimming pared 0 bases from V and 7 bases from J, leaving 20 bases between. The V gene's germline CDR1 is DFQATT and CDR2 SNEGSKA (reference sequence). The CDR3 contains 16 residues. The CDR3 DNA is TGCAGTGCTAGAGATCAAGTAGCTCAGAGCAGGAATACGCAGTATTTT. Translating it yields CSARDQVAQSRNTQYF.

CDR3 coding DNA: TGTGCCAGCAGCACCGGGACTAGCGGGATTTTGAGAACAGATACGCAGTATTTT. This codes for CASSTGTSGILRTDTQYF. The J gene is TRBJ2-3, the V gene TRBV7-2; TRBD2 matches 13 bases. V shed 5 bases and J 3 bases; nucleotides not matched to a gene: 11. The length of the CDR3 is 18 residues. CDR1 and CDR2 (germline): SGHTA, FQGNSA.

This clonotype has more than one count but fewer than ten. J is TRBJ1-2 and V is TRBV5-1; 10 bases are shared with TRBD1. CDR3 length equals 15 residues. The trim removed 4 bases at V and 4 bases at J, leaving 7 bases unmatched. Germline V gene data show CDR1 as SGHRS and CDR2 as YFSETQ. The CDR3 DNA sequence: TGCGCCAGCAGCCTAGGACAGGGGGATACCTATGGCTACACCTTC. Translation: CASSLGQGDTYGYTF.

This clonotype turned up a few times. This rearrangement joins TRBV5-1 to TRBJ2-7, with TRBD1 identical over 7 bases. Germline V lookup: CDR1 SGHRS, CDR2 YFSETQ. V dropped 4 bases and J dropped 2; count of bases not matched to a gene: 6. The length of the CDR3 is 14 residues. The CDR3 protein is CASSPTTGPYEQYF. CDR3 nucleotides: TGCGCCAGCAGCCCGACGACAGGGCCCTACGAGCAGTACTTC.

This clonotype was counted between two and nine times. The gene calls are TRBV4-2 and TRBJ2-1, with 7 bases aligning to TRBD2. V lost 1 base and J lost 4; bases outside the gene matches: 10. CDR1 is LGHNA, CDR2 YNFKEQ, per germline. This CDR3 has 17 amino acids. The CDR3 nucleotides are TGTGCCAGCAGCCAAGTCATCCGCGGGAGTCGGTACAATGAGCAGTTCTTC. It translates to CASSQVIRGSRYNEQFF.

The table lists this clonotype with many counts. The CDR3 reads CASSPQGGTSLDTQYF. CDR3 in DNA: TGTGCCAGCAGCCCTCAGGGGGGGACCTCCTTGGATACGCAGTATTTT. The rearrangement joins TRBV12-3 or TRBV12-4 to TRBJ2-3; possibly TRBD1 or TRBD2 for D (7 bases each). Trimming stripped 6 bases from V and 6 bases from J, with 22 bases between. This CDR3 comprises 16 residues.

This clonotype was detected many times. The chain has TRBV6-2 or TRBV6-3 and TRBJ2-1; D gene unclear. CDR3 size: 12 residues. Germline loops: CDR1 MNHEY, CDR2 SVGEGT. Between the trimmed V and J ends, which lost 5 bases and 3 bases, there was a span of 5 bases. The CDR3 reads CASSRVYNEQFF. The DNA for the CDR3 is TGTGCCAGCAGTCGCGTCTACAATGAGCAGTTCTTC.

The chain combines TRBV5-1 with TRBJ2-1, with D unresolved. CDR3 size: 14 residues. CDR1 is SGHRS, CDR2 YFSETQ, per germline. Trimming pared 5 bases from V and 0 bases from J, leaving 9 bases between. CDR3 in amino acids: CASRKYLSYNEQFF. The CDR3, as DNA: TGCGCCAGCAGAAAGTATCTCTCCTACAATGAGCAGTTCTTC.

This clonotype was seen a handful of times. J is TRBJ2-5 and V is TRBV9; possible D gene TRBD2, 6 bases. Trimming cost V 4 bases and J 4 bases, with 11 bases left between them. This CDR3 spans 13 amino acids. Per germline, CDR1 SGDLS and CDR2 YYNGEE. CDR3 loop: CASSRDSGETQYF. The CDR3 DNA is TGTGCCAGCAGCCGGGACTCGGGAGAGACCCAGTACTTC.

The chain uses TRBV9 and TRBJ2-7; 7 bases match TRBD1. The CDR3 runs 14 residues. The germline gives CDR1 SGDLS, CDR2 YYNGEE. J was trimmed by 3 bases and V by 3 bases; bases with no gene match: 6. DNA of the CDR3: TGTGCCAGCAGCGCGACAGGGAGCATCTACGAGCAGTACTTC. It encodes CASSATGSIYEQYF.

This clonotype occurred once. The chain combines TRBV7-9 with TRBJ2-1, with a possible D match to TRBD2 (5 bases). The J call may be wrong; the DNA end is better matched by TRBJ2-7. The CDR3 is 14 residues long. Germline CDR1 is SEHNR and CDR2 is FQNEAQ (reference sequence). CDR3 protein: CASSSPGVLYEQYF. In DNA form, the CDR3 reads TGTGCCAGCAGCTCCCCCGGGGTTTTGTACGAGCAGTACTTC.

This clonotype was counted many times. The chain employs TRBV5-1 and TRBJ2-5; TRBD2 is a possible D gene (5 bases). V lost 4 bases and J 0 bases, leaving 10 bases between the germline ends. The CDR3 has 14 residues. Germline-derived CDR1 and CDR2 are SGHRS and YFSETQ. The CDR3 DNA reads TGCGCCAGCAGCGTCAACGGGAACCAAGAGACCCAGTACTTC. It specifies CASSVNGNQETQYF. The full variable domain, with the rest looked up from reference TRBV5-1 and TRBJ2-5, is KAGVTQTPRYLIKTRGQQVTLSCSPISGHRSVSWYQQTPGQGLQFLFEYFSETQRNKGNFPGRFSGRQFSNSRSEMNVSTLELGDSALYLCASSVNGNQETQYFGPGTRLLVL.